Listed here are 32 T cell receptor beta chains from one sample, sequenced in a study of T cell responses to AZD1222 COVID-19 vaccine. Measured with immunoSEQ multiplex PCR; TCRdb has only the in-frame clones, and not every one. The table records about 150,000 clones, around nine tenths of them present only once. This sample comprised peripheral blood, obtained after recovery from COVID-19. All receptors come from an adult who had recovered from COVID-19.

The chain joins TRBV5-6 to TRBJ2-3, with unresolved D. Between the trimmed V and J ends, which lost 6 bases and 4 bases, there was a span of 18 bases. The CDR3 is made up of 15 amino acids. Germline V gives CDR1 SGHDT, CDR2 YYEEEE. DNA for the CDR3: TGTGCCAGCATTCTGGGCCGAAATTCACCAGATACGCAGTATTTT. Its translation is CASILGRNSPDTQYF.

The chain links TRBV2 to TRBJ1-1; D is perhaps TRBD1 (5 bases). V was clipped by 4 bases and J by 5 bases, with 17 bases between them. CDR1 SNHLY and CDR2 FYNNEI come from the germline V gene. There are 15 residues in the CDR3. The DNA of the CDR3 is TGTGCCAGCAGTGGCTCAAGGGTGAGGGGAACTGAAGCTTTCTTT. Translated: CASSGSRVRGTEAFF.

The rearrangement uses TRBV5-6 and TRBJ2-1, with 13 bases aligning to TRBD2. The CDR3 is 16 amino acids. Trimming cost V 3 bases and J 8 bases; bases outside gene matches: 8. Per germline, CDR1 SGHDT and CDR2 YYEEEE. This CDR3 reads CASSSQTSGRRHEQFF. CDR3 bases: TGTGCCAGCAGCTCTCAGACTAGCGGGAGGCGTCATGAGCAGTTCTTC.

J is TRBJ2-1 and V is TRBV3-1 (or the pseudogene TRBV3-2); D is ambiguous. V shed 1 base and J shed 4 bases, with 11 bases lying between them. The CDR3 sequence is 15 residues long. Germline V gives CDR1 LGHDT, CDR2 YNNKEL (reference sequence). For the CDR3, the DNA is TGTGCCAGCAGCCAAGCGCTATTCAGTTACAATGAGCAGTTCTTC. It codes for CASSQALFSYNEQFF.

The chain recombines TRBV7-2 with TRBJ2-2; 12 nucleotides line up with TRBD2. The CDR3 has 16 residues. The J segment lost 4 bases and the V segment lost 5 bases, leaving 5 bases of the junction unmatched. Germline values: CDR1 SGHTA, CDR2 FQGNSA. The CDR3 region is CASSTTSGGGTGELFF. In nucleotides, the CDR3 is TGTGCCAGCAGCACGACTAGCGGGGGAGGCACCGGGGAGCTGTTTTTT.

The V and J genes are TRBV9 and TRBJ2-3, with a possible D match to TRBD1 (5 bases). There are 17 residues in the CDR3. With 4 bases removed from V and 3 bases from J, the gap between germline ends came to 21 bases. Germline lookup yields CDR1 SGDLS and CDR2 YYNGEE. CDR3: CASSPKGRRYLTDTQYF. The CDR3 nucleotides are TGTGCCAGCAGCCCAAAGGGGCGGCGGTATTTGACAGATACGCAGTATTTT.

The genes are TRBV4-1 and TRBJ2-3; D is unclear. The V gene's germline CDR1 is MGHRA and CDR2 YSYEKL. The CDR3 is made up of 15 amino acids. V was clipped by 4 bases and J by 0 bases, with 11 bases between them. In DNA, the CDR3 is TGCGCCAGCAGCCGAGAACTAATTAGCACAGATACGCAGTATTTT. This encodes CASSRELISTDTQYF.

J is TRBJ2-2 and V is TRBV6-2 or TRBV6-3; 7 bases map to TRBD2. The junction had 14 bases not matched to a gene; V was cut back by 5 bases and J by 8 bases. Germline assignment: CDR1 MNHEY and CDR2 SVGEGT. The CDR3 length is 16 residues. CDR3 amino acids: CASSPQTSSFGGELFF. The CDR3 DNA reads as TGTGCCAGCAGTCCCCAGACTAGCAGTTTCGGGGGGGAGCTGTTTTTT.

The chain employs TRBV4-1 and TRBJ2-5; D is uncertain. V lost 2 bases and J lost 2, with 6 bases in between. CDR3 length: 13 residues. Germline V gene data show CDR1 as MGHRA and CDR2 as YSYEKL. CDR3 nucleotides: TGCGCCAGCAGCCAATGGCTTCAAGAGACCCAGTACTTC. This codes for CASSQWLQETQYF.

The chain joins TRBV11-3 to TRBJ2-1; 8 bases match TRBD2. V was pared by 5 bases and J by 10 bases, with 13 bases of the junction left unmatched. Per the germline V gene, CDR1 is SGHNT and CDR2 is YENEEA. The CDR3 totals 15 residues. The CDR3 is CASSAALPGGSEQFF. The DNA for the CDR3 is TGTGCCAGCAGCGCCGCTCTTCCGGGAGGGAGCGAGCAGTTCTTC.

The CDR3 region is CASSAPGTGYEQYF. The CDR3 DNA follows: TGTGCCAGCAGTGCCCCCGGGACAGGGTACGAGCAGTACTTC. The rearrangement uses TRBV25-1 and TRBJ2-7; 9 bases agree with TRBD1. The V gene end was trimmed by 4 bases and the J gene end by 4 bases; junction bases not matched to a gene: 5. CDR1 MGHDK and CDR2 SYGVNS come from the germline V gene. CDR3 length: 14 residues.

V gene TRBV6-2 or TRBV6-3 combines with J gene TRBJ1-2; a possible D gene is TRBD1 (5 bases). The CDR3 is made up of 12 amino acids. Between the trimmed V and J ends, which lost 4 bases and 2 bases, there was a span of 5 bases. Germline assignment: CDR1 MNHEY and CDR2 SVGEGT. The CDR3 bases are TGTGCCAGCAGTTCAGGGAACTATGGCTACACCTTC. Translation gives CASSSGNYGYTF.

This rearrangement joins TRBV7-7 to TRBJ2-7; D may be TRBD1 (5 bases). This CDR3 has 13 residues. Per germline, CDR1 SSHAT and CDR2 FNYEAQ (reference sequence). The CDR3 nucleotides read TGTCCCAAGGGGCCAGAGTCCTCCTACGAGCAGTACTTC. This encodes CPKGPESSYEQYF.

The gene calls are TRBV28 and TRBJ2-2, with D maybe TRBD2 (6 bases). Germline CDR1 is MDHEN and CDR2 is SYDVKM. V lost 5 bases to trimming and J lost 3 bases, with 16 bases between them. The length of the CDR3 is 16 residues. The CDR3 here is CASSGRGSSYTGELFF. The CDR3 DNA reads as TGTGCCAGCAGTGGACGGGGGAGTTCTTACACCGGGGAGCTGTTTTTT.

This rearrangement joins TRBV5-1 to TRBJ1-6; D is undetermined. V lost 5 bases to trimming and J lost 6 bases, with 24 bases between them. The CDR3 contains 18 residues. From germline, CDR1 is SGHRS and CDR2 YFSETQ. The CDR3 protein is CASSVGPESIYINSPLHF. The CDR3 coding sequence is TGCGCCAGCAGTGTAGGGCCAGAAAGCATCTATATTAATTCACCCCTCCACTTT.

The chain joins TRBV4-1 to TRBJ2-7, with 10 bases lining up with TRBD2. This CDR3 has 16 amino acids. The V and J ends lost 3 bases and 3 bases, in that order; junction bases with no gene match: 8. Germline lookup yields CDR1 MGHRA and CDR2 YSYEKL. The chain's CDR3 is CASSHPSTSGHYEQYF. The CDR3 coding sequence is TGCGCCAGCAGCCACCCTTCGACTAGCGGGCACTACGAGCAGTACTTC.

J is TRBJ1-2 and V is TRBV5-1, with D possibly being TRBD1 (5 bases). The CDR3 is 13 amino acids. Germline-derived CDR1 and CDR2 are SGHRS and YFSETQ. The germline V and J ends were trimmed by 4 bases and 3 bases, with 10 bases remaining between them. The CDR3 DNA reads as TGCGCCAGCAGCATAACAGGAGACTATGGCTACACCTTC. This translates into CASSITGDYGYTF.

The rearrangement joins TRBV27 to TRBJ2-7; 9 positions match TRBD1. CDR3 length: 15 amino acids. Germline values: CDR1 MNHEY, CDR2 SMNVEV (reference sequence). V trimming: 8 bases; J trimming: 0 bases; junction bases outside the gene matches: 8. CDR3 DNA: TGTGCCAGCTCAAGACAGGGGGTCACCTCCTACGAGCAGTACTTC. Translated, it gives CASSRQGVTSYEQYF.

The chain has TRBV2 and TRBJ2-3, with unresolved D. V lost 4 bases, J lost 5 bases, and 10 bases lay in between. This CDR3 spans 13 amino acids. Germline CDR1 SNHLY, CDR2 FYNNEI. CDR3 residues: CASSGQIEDTQYF. DNA for the CDR3: TGTGCCAGCAGTGGGCAGATCGAAGATACGCAGTATTTT.

The V call is TRBV28, the J call TRBJ2-7; 8 nucleotides align to TRBD2. The CDR3 is 13 residues long. Germline V gives CDR1 MDHEN, CDR2 SYDVKM. V lost 8 bases and J lost 1; bases outside the gene matches: 4. The CDR3 nucleotides are TGTGCCAGCTTGACTAGCGTGTCCTACGAGCAGTACTTC. It codes for CASLTSVSYEQYF. The entire variable domain, with the rest obtained from reference TRBV28 and TRBJ2-7, is as follows: DVKVTQSSRYLVKRTGEKVFLECVQDMDHENMFWYRQDPGLGLRLIYFSYDVKMKEKGDIPEGYSVSREKKERFSLILESASTNQTSMYLCASLTSVSYEQYFGPGTRLTVT.

As DNA, the CDR3 is TGTGCCAGTAGTACCTCAGCGGGCAGATACAATGAGCAGTTCTTC. The encoded protein is CASSTSAGRYNEQFF. The chain is built from TRBV19 and TRBJ2-1; a weak D match, TRBD2 (6 bases). Germline V lookup: CDR1 LNHDA, CDR2 SQIVND (reference sequence). The CDR3 has 15 amino acids. Trimming left V 4 bases short and J 4 bases short, with 14 bases between.

This clone was found a few times. The chain has TRBV28 and TRBJ2-7; 7 bases align to TRBD1. The germline gives CDR1 MDHEN, CDR2 SYDVKM. This CDR3 contains 16 residues. V was pared by 2 bases and J by 0 bases, with 7 bases of the junction left unmatched. The CDR3 reads CASSLISTGSSYEQYF. The CDR3 nucleotides read TGTGCCAGCAGTTTAATCTCGACAGGGAGCTCCTACGAGCAGTACTTC.

The chain recombines TRBV5-1 with TRBJ1-6; 7 positions match TRBD1. CDR1 and CDR2 (germline): SGHRS, YFSETQ. V shed 4 bases, J shed 6 bases, and the junction held 7 bases outside the gene matches. The CDR3 is made up of 15 amino acids. For the CDR3, the DNA is TGCGCCAGCAGCATACAGGGGATCCCTAATTCACCCCTCCACTTT. Protein: CASSIQGIPNSPLHF.

CDR3 DNA sequence: TGTGCCACCCGAACCAGGGGGTGGATTCGAGGGGAGCTGTTTTTT. Amino acid sequence: CATRTRGWIRGELFF. This sequence joins TRBV19 and TRBJ2-2; 7 nucleotides align to TRBD1. The CDR3 runs to 15 residues. Germline-derived CDR1 and CDR2 are LNHDA and SQIVND (reference sequence). The trim removed 10 bases at V and 8 bases at J, leaving 16 bases unmatched.

The J gene is TRBJ1-3, the V gene TRBV28, with 9 bases lining up with TRBD1. The CDR3 extends over 15 amino acids. From germline, CDR1 is MDHEN and CDR2 SYDVKM. V shed 7 bases and J 1 base; nucleotides not matched to a gene: 5. CDR3 nucleotide sequence: TGTGCCAGCACTCGGACAGGGGCATCTGGAAACACCATATATTTT. It yields the protein CASTRTGASGNTIYF.

The rearrangement uses TRBV19 and TRBJ2-7; 9 bases line up with TRBD1. CDR3 size: 14 residues. Trimming at V came to 10 bases and at J to 2 bases, leaving 9 bases not matched to a gene. Looked up from germline, CDR1 is LNHDA and CDR2 is SQIVND (reference sequence). In DNA, the CDR3 is TGTGCCACTAGGACCGGGACAGGGCCCTACGAGCAGTACTTC. Translating it yields CATRTGTGPYEQYF.

This chain connects TRBV5-4 to TRBJ2-7, with D unresolved. Trimming took 0 bases from V and 1 from J, leaving 8 bases between them. Germline V lookup: CDR1 SGHNT, CDR2 YYREEE (reference sequence). This CDR3 spans 14 amino acids. The CDR3 bases are TGTGCCAGCAGCTTGGAACCGACTTCCTACGAGCAGTACTTC. This encodes CASSLEPTSYEQYF.

This clone was picked up one time. The rearrangement uses TRBV7-2 and TRBJ2-1; D call uncertain. Germline loops: CDR1 SGHTA, CDR2 FQGNSA. Between the trimmed V and J ends, which lost 5 bases and 1 base, there was a span of 9 bases. This CDR3 comprises 14 residues. The CDR3 coding sequence is TGTGCCAGCAGCCGTCTAGGTTCCTACAATGAGCAGTTCTTC. Translating gives CASSRLGSYNEQFF. The whole variable domain, remainder taken from reference TRBV7-2 and TRBJ2-1, is GAGVSQSPSNKVTEKGKDVELRCDPISGHTALYWYRQSLGQGLEFLIYFQGNSAPDKSGLPSDRFSAERTGGSVSTLTIQRTQQEDSAVYLCASSRLGSYNEQFFGPGTRLTVL.

The chain links TRBV6-5 to TRBJ1-2; D is perhaps TRBD1 (6 bases). The CDR3 runs to 15 residues. CDR1 is MNHEY and CDR2 is SVGAGI in the germline V gene. With 6 bases removed from V and 1 base from J, the gap between germline ends came to 15 bases. The CDR3: CASSVTGLGNYGYTF. CDR3 DNA sequence: TGTGCCAGCAGCGTCACAGGGTTGGGTAACTATGGCTACACCTTC.

J is TRBJ2-7 and V is TRBV2; 11 nucleotides line up with TRBD2. Germline lookup yields CDR1 SNHLY and CDR2 FYNNEI. V shed 5 bases, J shed 6 bases, and the junction held 3 bases outside the gene matches. The length of the CDR3 is 13 residues. CDR3 sequence: CASSSTSGAEQYF. DNA for the CDR3: TGTGCCAGCAGTTCGACTAGCGGGGCCGAGCAGTACTTC.

This sequence joins TRBV25-1 and TRBJ1-2; perhaps TRBD1 as D (6 bases). Trimming took off 4 bases at V and 3 bases at J, with 12 bases between the two ends. The length of the CDR3 is 14 residues. The germline gives CDR1 MGHDK, CDR2 SYGVNS. The CDR3 bases are TGTGCCAGCAGTGGTGGACAGTATCACTATGGCTACACCTTC. Translating gives CASSGGQYHYGYTF.

This chain connects TRBV11-1 to TRBJ2-1, with TRBD2 matching 9 bases. There are 16 residues in the CDR3. Trimming took 3 bases from V and 9 from J; bases not matched to a gene: 12. In germline, CDR1 is SGHAT, CDR2 FQDESV (reference sequence). CDR3 region: CASSFGSGRVSSEQFF. Here the CDR3 DNA reads TGTGCCAGCAGCTTCGGTAGCGGGAGAGTAAGTAGTGAGCAGTTCTTC.